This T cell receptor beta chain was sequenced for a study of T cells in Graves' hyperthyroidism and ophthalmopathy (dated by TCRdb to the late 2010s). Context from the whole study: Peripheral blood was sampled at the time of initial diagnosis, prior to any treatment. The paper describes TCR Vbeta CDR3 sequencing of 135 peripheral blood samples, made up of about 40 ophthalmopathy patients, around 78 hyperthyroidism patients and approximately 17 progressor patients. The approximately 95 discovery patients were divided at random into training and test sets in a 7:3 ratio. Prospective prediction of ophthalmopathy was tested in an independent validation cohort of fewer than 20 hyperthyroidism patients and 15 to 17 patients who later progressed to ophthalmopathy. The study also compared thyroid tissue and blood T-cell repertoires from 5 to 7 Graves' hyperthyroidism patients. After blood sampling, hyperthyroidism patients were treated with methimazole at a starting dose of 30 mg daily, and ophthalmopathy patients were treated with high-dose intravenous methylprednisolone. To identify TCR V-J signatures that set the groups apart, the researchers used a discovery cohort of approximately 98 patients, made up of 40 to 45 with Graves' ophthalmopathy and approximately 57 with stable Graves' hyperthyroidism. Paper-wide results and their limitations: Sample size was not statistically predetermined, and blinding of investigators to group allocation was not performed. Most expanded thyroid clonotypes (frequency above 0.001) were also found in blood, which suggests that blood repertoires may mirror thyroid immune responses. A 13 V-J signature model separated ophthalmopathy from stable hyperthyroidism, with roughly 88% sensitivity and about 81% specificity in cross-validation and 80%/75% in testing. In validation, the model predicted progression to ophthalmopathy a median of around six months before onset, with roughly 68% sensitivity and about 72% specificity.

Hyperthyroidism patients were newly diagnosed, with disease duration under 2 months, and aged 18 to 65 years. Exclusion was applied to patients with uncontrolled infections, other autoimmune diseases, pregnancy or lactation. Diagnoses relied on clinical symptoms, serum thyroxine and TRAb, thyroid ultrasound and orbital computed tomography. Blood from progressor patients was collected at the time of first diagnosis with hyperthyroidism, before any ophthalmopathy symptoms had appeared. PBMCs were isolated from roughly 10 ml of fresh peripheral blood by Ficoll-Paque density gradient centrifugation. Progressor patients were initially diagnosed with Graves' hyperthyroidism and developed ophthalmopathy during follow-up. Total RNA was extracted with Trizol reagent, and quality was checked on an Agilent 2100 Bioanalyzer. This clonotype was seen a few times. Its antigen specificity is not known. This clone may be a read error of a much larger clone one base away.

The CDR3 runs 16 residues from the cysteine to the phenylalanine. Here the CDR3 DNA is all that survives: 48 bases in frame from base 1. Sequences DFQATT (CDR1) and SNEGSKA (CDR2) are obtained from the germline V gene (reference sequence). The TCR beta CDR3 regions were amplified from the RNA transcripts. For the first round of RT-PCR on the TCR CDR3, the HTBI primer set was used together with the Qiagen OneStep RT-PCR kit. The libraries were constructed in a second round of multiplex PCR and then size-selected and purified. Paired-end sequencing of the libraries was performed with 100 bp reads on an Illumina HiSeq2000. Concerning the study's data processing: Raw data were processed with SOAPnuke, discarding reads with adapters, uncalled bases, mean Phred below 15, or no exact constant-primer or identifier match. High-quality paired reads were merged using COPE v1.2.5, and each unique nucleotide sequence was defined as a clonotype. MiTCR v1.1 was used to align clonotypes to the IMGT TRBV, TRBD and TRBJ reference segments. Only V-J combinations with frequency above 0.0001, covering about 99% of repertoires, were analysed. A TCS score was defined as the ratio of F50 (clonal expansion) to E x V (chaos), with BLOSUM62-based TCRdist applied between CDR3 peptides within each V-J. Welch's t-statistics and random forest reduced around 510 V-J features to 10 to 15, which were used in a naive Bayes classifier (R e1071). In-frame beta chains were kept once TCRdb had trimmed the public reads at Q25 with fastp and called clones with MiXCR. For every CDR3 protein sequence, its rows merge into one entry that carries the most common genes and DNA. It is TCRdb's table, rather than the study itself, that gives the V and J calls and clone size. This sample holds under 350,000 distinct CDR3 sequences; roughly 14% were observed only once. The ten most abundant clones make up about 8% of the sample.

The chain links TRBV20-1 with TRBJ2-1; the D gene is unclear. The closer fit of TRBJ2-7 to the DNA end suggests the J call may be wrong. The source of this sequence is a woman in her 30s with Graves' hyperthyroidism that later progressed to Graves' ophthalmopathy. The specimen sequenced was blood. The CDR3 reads CSARSETGSSYNEQYF. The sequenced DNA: TGCAGTGCTAGATCGGAGACTGGTAGCTCCTACAATGAGCAGTACTTC.